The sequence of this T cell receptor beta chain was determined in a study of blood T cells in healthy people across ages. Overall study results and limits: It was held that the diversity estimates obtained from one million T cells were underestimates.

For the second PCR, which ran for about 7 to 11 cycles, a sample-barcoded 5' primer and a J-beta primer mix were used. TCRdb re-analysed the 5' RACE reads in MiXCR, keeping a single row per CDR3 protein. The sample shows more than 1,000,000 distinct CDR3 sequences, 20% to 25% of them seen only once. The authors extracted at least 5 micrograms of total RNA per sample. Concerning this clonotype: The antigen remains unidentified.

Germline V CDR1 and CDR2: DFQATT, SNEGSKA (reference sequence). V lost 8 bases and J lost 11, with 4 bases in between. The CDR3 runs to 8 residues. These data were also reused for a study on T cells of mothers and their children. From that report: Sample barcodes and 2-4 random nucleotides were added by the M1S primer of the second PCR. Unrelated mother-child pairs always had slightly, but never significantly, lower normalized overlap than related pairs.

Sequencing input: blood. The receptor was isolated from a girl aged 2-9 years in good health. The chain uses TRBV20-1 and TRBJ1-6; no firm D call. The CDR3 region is CSPTPLHF. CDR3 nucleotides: TGCAGTCCTACACCCCTCCACTTT.